This T cell receptor (beta chain) was retrieved from a study of CXCR3-negative and CXCR3-positive naive CD8 T cells. Study-wide points: More hydrophobic TRB CDR3s occurred in CXCR3-positive than in CXCR3-negative naive cells. Fresh PBMCs were used in most assays, and CXCR3 expression partially decreased after cryopreservation.

TRB cDNA libraries were made by UMI-labeled 5' RACE. After re-calling the 5' RACE reads, TCRdb lists one entry per CDR3 protein, DNA absent. With about 130,000 distinct CDR3 sequences in the sample, the ten largest clones hold about 0.37%. This CDR3 has 14 residues. Germline V CDR1 and CDR2: SNHLY, FYNNEI. Regarding this clonotype: Antigen unknown.

Sequences were obtained from naive CXCR3+ CD8+ T cells from blood. Subset: CD45RO-CCR7+CD27+CD95- naive CD8+ T cells expressing CXCR3 (TNR3+). The sequence derives from a human donor in good health. Some clones in this sample may be carry-over from other donors' samples. The chain carries TRBV2 and TRBJ2-7; TCRdb returns TRBD1, unconfirmable since there is no DNA. The CDR3 sequence: CASSEAPGHYEQYF.